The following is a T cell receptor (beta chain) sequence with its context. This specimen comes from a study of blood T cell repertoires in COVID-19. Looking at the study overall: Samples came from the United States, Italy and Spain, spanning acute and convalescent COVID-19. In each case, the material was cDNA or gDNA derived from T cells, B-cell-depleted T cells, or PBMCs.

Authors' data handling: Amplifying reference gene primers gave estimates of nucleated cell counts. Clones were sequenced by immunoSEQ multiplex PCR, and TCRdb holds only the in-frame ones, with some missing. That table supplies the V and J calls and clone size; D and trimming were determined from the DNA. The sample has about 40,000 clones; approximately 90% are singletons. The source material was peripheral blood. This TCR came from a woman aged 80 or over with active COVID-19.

The CDR3 bases are TGTGCCAGCAAATCCGACAGGTACTCTGGAAACACCATATATTTT. It is translated as CASKSDRYSGNTIYF. The chain uses TRBV6-5 and TRBJ1-3, with D tentatively TRBD1 (6 bases). The CDR3 extends over 15 amino acids. V was trimmed by 7 bases and J by 0 bases, leaving 13 bases between them. CDR1 and CDR2 (germline): MNHEY, SVGAGI.